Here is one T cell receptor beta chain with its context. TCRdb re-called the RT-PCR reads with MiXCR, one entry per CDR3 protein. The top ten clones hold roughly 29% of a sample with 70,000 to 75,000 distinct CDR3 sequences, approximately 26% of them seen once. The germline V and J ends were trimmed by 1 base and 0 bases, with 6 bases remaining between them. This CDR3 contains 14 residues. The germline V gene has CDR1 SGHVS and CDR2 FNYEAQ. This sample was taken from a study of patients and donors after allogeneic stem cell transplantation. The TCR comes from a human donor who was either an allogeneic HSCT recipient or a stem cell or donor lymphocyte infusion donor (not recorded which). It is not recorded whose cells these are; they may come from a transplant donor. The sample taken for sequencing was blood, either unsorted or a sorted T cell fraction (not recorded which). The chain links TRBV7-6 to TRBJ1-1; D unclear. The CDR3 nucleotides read TGTGCCAGCAGCTTAGGATGGATGAACACTGAAGCTTTCTTT. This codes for CASSLGWMNTEAFF.